Listed below are T cell receptor beta chains from one sample, sequenced in a study of CD8 T cells in Susac syndrome. MiXCR, run by TCRdb on the immunoSEQ multiplex PCR reads, gives a single entry per CDR3 protein. Among 110,000 to 150,000 distinct CDR3 sequences, nearly 95% were seen once, and the ten largest hold 0.25% to 0.3%. Sequencing was performed on CD8+ T cells from PBMCs. The receptors were gathered from a human donor in good health. Both conserved end residues are part of each CDR3. D genes are given only for firm matches. Not every row has a clone size; where given, it reads once, few, many or a size class.

cdr3_length: 14
v_call: TRBV12-3/TRBV12-4
d_call: NA
j_call: TRBJ1-2
clone_size: NA
cdr3_aa: CASSSNRVPYGYTF
cdr3_nt: TGTGCCAGCAGTTCGAACAGGGTCCCCTATGGCTACACCTTC

cdr3_length: 15
v_call: TRBV5-4
d_call: TRBD1
j_call: TRBJ2-1
clone_size: NA
cdr3_aa: CASSYWDSSYNEQFF
cdr3_nt: TGTGCCAGCAGCTACTGGGACAGCTCCTACAATGAGCAGTTCTTC

cdr3_length: 13
v_call: TRBV7-8
d_call: TRBD2
j_call: TRBJ2-5
clone_size: NA
cdr3_aa: CAGLAGGQETQYF
cdr3_nt: TGTGCCGGGTTAGCGGGAGGACAAGAGACCCAGTACTTC

cdr3_length: 15
v_call: TRBV29-1
d_call: TRBD1
j_call: TRBJ1-1
clone_size: NA
cdr3_aa: CSVLDRGQPNTEAFF
cdr3_nt: TGCAGCGTGCTGGACAGGGGGCAGCCGAACACTGAAGCTTTCTTT

cdr3_length: 13
v_call: TRBV29-1
d_call: NA
j_call: TRBJ1-2
clone_size: once
cdr3_aa: CSVELQGTYGYTF
cdr3_nt: TGCAGCGTTGAGTTGCAGGGAACTTATGGCTACACCTTC

cdr3_length: 13
v_call: TRBV25-1
d_call: NA
j_call: TRBJ2-7
clone_size: NA
cdr3_aa: CASSEEGTYEQYF
cdr3_nt: TGTGCCAGCAGTGAAGAGGGTACCTACGAGCAGTACTTC

cdr3_length: 16
v_call: TRBV7-8
d_call: NA
j_call: TRBJ2-2
clone_size: once
cdr3_aa: CASSPISGRRTGELFF
cdr3_nt: TGTGCCAGCAGCCCAATCTCGGGACGCCGCACCGGGGAGCTGTTTTTT

cdr3_length: 14
v_call: TRBV20-1
d_call: TRBD2
j_call: TRBJ2-7
clone_size: NA
cdr3_aa: CSARGTSGWDEQYF
cdr3_nt: TGCAGTGCTAGAGGGACTAGCGGTTGGGACGAGCAGTACTTC

cdr3_length: 15
v_call: TRBV6-6
d_call: NA
j_call: TRBJ1-2
clone_size: NA
cdr3_aa: CASSHGSGDSYGYTF
cdr3_nt: TGTGCCAGCAGCCACGGTTCAGGGGACTCCTATGGCTACACCTTC

cdr3_length: 18
v_call: TRBV20-1
d_call: TRBD2
j_call: TRBJ2-1
clone_size: NA
cdr3_aa: CSARGGGLAGGLYNEQFF
cdr3_nt: TGCAGTGCTAGAGGGGGGGGACTAGCGGGAGGTCTGTACAATGAGCAGTTCTTC

cdr3_length: 15
v_call: TRBV5-1
d_call: TRBD2
j_call: TRBJ2-1
clone_size: NA
cdr3_aa: CASSPLAGPNNEQFF
cdr3_nt: TGCGCCAGCAGCCCTCTAGCGGGACCTAACAATGAGCAGTTCTTC

cdr3_length: 19
v_call: TRBV7-3
d_call: NA
j_call: TRBJ2-6
clone_size: NA
cdr3_aa: CASSLTPIRRQSGANVLTF
cdr3_nt: TGTGCCAGCAGCTTAACTCCAATCCGGAGACAATCTGGGGCCAACGTCCTGACTTTC

cdr3_length: 13
v_call: TRBV13
d_call: NA
j_call: TRBJ2-7
clone_size: NA
cdr3_aa: CASSFEGLYEQYF
cdr3_nt: TGTGCCAGCAGCTTCGAGGGACTCTACGAGCAGTACTTC

cdr3_length: 13
v_call: TRBV27
d_call: NA
j_call: TRBJ2-7
clone_size: NA
cdr3_aa: CASSLTEAYEQYF
cdr3_nt: TGTGCCAGCAGTTTAACTGAAGCCTACGAGCAGTACTTC

cdr3_length: 13
v_call: TRBV19
d_call: NA
j_call: TRBJ1-2
clone_size: once
cdr3_aa: CASSIGPAYGYTF
cdr3_nt: TGTGCCAGTAGTATCGGGCCGGCCTATGGCTACACCTTC

cdr3_length: 13
v_call: TRBV27
d_call: NA
j_call: TRBJ2-3
clone_size: NA
cdr3_aa: CASSLQYTDTQYF
cdr3_nt: TGTGCCAGCAGTCTCCAATACACAGATACGCAGTATTTT

cdr3_length: 13
v_call: TRBV12-3/TRBV12-4
d_call: NA
j_call: TRBJ2-5
clone_size: NA
cdr3_aa: CASRGPLPETQYF
cdr3_nt: TGTGCCAGCAGGGGACCGTTGCCGGAGACCCAGTACTTC

cdr3_length: 13
v_call: TRBV9
d_call: TRBD1
j_call: TRBJ2-3
clone_size: once
cdr3_aa: CASSPGQEGTQYF
cdr3_nt: TGTGCCAGCAGCCCGGGACAGGAGGGAACGCAGTATTTT

cdr3_length: 16
v_call: TRBV7-9
d_call: TRBD2
j_call: TRBJ2-1
clone_size: NA
cdr3_aa: CASSFLLAGPNNEQFF
cdr3_nt: TGTGCCAGCAGCTTTTTGCTAGCGGGGCCCAACAATGAGCAGTTCTTC

cdr3_length: 15
v_call: TRBV20-1
d_call: NA
j_call: TRBJ2-7
clone_size: NA
cdr3_aa: CSARALRGSSYEQYF
cdr3_nt: TGCAGTGCTAGAGCCCTGAGGGGAAGCTCCTACGAGCAGTACTTC

cdr3_length: 15
v_call: TRBV30
d_call: TRBD2
j_call: TRBJ2-5
clone_size: NA
cdr3_aa: CAWRGGLALRETQYF
cdr3_nt: TGTGCCTGGAGGGGTGGACTAGCGCTAAGGGAGACCCAGTACTTC

cdr3_length: 16
v_call: TRBV3-1
d_call: TRBD2
j_call: TRBJ2-7
clone_size: once
cdr3_aa: CASSQPTSGRPYEQYF
cdr3_nt: TGTGCCAGCAGCCAACCGACTAGCGGGAGGCCCTACGAGCAGTACTTC

cdr3_length: 17
v_call: TRBV5-1
d_call: NA
j_call: TRBJ2-3
clone_size: NA
cdr3_aa: CASSLYLSGASTDTQYF
cdr3_nt: TGCGCCAGCAGCTTGTACCTTAGCGGAGCTAGCACAGATACGCAGTATTTT

cdr3_length: 11
v_call: TRBV30
d_call: NA
j_call: TRBJ2-7
clone_size: NA
cdr3_aa: CAWSVGLEQYF
cdr3_nt: TGTGCCTGGAGTGTTGGGTTGGAGCAGTACTTC